This T cell receptor beta chain was profiled in a study of T cell clonotyping in hematopoietic cell transplantation. Study at large: Cytoreduction preceded collection of pretransplant recipient samples.

Repertoires were generated with immunoSEQ multiplex PCR, while TCRdb's copy carries only in-frame clones and drops some. Among about 5,400 clones listed, 85% were seen once. The germline V gene encodes CDR1 MNHNS and CDR2 SASEGT. The CDR3 has 15 amino acids. Germline trimming cut 6 bases from V and 3 bases from J; bases unmatched to any gene: 8. Described time point: recipient sample about 28 days before transplant, after cytoreduction. The starting material was peripheral blood mononuclear cells, obtained before stem cell transplant. This TCR came from a man in his fifties or sixties with acute myeloid leukemia. Some clones in this sample may be carry-over from other donors' samples. This chain uses TRBV6-1 with TRBJ1-5; 7 nucleotides line up with TRBD1. CDR3 sequence: CASRADRVPNQPQHF. In DNA, the CDR3 is TGTGCCAGCAGGGCCGACAGGGTCCCCAATCAGCCCCAGCATTTT.